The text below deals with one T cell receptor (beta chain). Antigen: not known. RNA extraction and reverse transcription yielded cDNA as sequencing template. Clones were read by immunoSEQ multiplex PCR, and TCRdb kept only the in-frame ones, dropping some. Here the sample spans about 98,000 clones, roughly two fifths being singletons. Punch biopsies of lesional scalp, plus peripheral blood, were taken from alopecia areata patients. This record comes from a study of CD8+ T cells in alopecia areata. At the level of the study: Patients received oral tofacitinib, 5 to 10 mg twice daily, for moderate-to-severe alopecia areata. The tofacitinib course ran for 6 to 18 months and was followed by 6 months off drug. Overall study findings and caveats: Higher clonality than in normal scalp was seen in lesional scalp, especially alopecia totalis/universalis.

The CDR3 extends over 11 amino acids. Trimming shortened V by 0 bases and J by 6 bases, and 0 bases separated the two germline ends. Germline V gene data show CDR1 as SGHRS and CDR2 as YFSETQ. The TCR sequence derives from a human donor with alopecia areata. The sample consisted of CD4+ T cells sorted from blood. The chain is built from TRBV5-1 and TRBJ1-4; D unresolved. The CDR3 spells CASSLDEKLFF. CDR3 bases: TGCGCCAGCAGCTTGGATGAAAAACTGTTTTTT.